The 15 T cell receptor beta chains reported below all come from one sample, sequenced in a study of cytomegalovirus exposure and HLA in healthy donors. Use of 60 Vbeta and 13 Jbeta primers characterized the PCR. Only in-frame clones appear in the TCRdb table, and some are missing; sequencing was by immunoSEQ multiplex PCR. The sample lists under 150,000 clones; 80% to 85% were seen once. What was sequenced was PBMCs. The receptors originated from a boy aged 10-17 years in good health and CMV-seronegative.

This clone was recorded once. The chain couples TRBV11-3 to TRBJ2-5, with D maybe TRBD2 (5 bases). The CDR3 spans 13 residues. In germline, CDR1 is SGHNT, CDR2 YENEEA. The V end lost 8 bases, the J end lost 2 bases, and 12 bases lay between the germline ends. The chain's CDR3 is CASSRGLQETQYF. CDR3 DNA: TGTGCCAGCTCCCGAGGGCTACAAGAGACCCAGTACTTC. Filled out from reference TRBV11-3 and TRBJ2-5, the complete variable domain reads EAGVVQSPRYKIIEKKQPVAFWCNPISGHNTLYWYLQNLGQGPELLIRYENEEAVDDSQLPKDRFSAERLKGVDSTLKIQPAELGDSAVYLCASSRGLQETQYFGPGTRLLVL.

The chain carries TRBV7-9 and TRBJ1-2, with no clear D. Trimming pared 5 bases from V and 1 base from J, leaving 8 bases between. From germline, CDR1 is SEHNR and CDR2 FQNEAQ (reference sequence). The CDR3 length is 13 residues. This CDR3 is CASSLTINYGYTF. Written as DNA, the CDR3 is TGTGCCAGCAGCCTTACAATTAACTATGGCTACACCTTC.

The rearrangement uses TRBV15 and TRBJ1-5, with D possibly matching TRBD1 (6 bases). The CDR3 is 13 amino acids. The V gene lost 9 bases and the J gene lost 0 bases, with 9 bases spanning the gap. Germline values: CDR1 LNHNV, CDR2 YYDKDF (reference sequence). The CDR3 sequence: CATQDSSNQPQHF. DNA of the CDR3: TGTGCCACGCAGGACAGTAGCAATCAGCCCCAGCATTTT.

The chain is built from TRBV11-2 and TRBJ2-7; 9 nucleotides agree with TRBD1. The CDR3 runs to 15 residues. Germline V gene sequence: CDR1 SGHAT, CDR2 FQNNGV. V was pared by 5 bases and J by 5 bases, with 10 bases of the junction left unmatched. CDR3 in amino acids: CASSSNRDRAHEQYF. CDR3 sequence (DNA): TGTGCCAGCAGCAGTAACCGGGACAGGGCCCACGAGCAGTACTTC.

This clone was picked up one time. V gene TRBV5-6 combines with J gene TRBJ2-3; D call uncertain. This CDR3 has 14 amino acids. Between the trimmed V and J ends, which lost 1 base and 5 bases, there was a span of 11 bases. The germline CDR1 and CDR2 sequences are SGHDT and YYEEEE. The CDR3 sequence is CASSLRPTEDTQYF. CDR3 bases: TGTGCCAGCAGCTTGCGACCAACAGAAGATACGCAGTATTTT.

This clone came up a few times. The chain uses TRBV19 and TRBJ2-5; D might be TRBD1 (6 bases). The CDR3 contains 14 residues. The germline V gene encodes CDR1 LNHDA and CDR2 SQIVND (reference sequence). V was trimmed by 6 bases and J by 5 bases, leaving 16 bases between them. In DNA form, the CDR3 reads TGTGCCAGTAGCCCAGGGGCCCAGCGGGAGACCCAGTACTTC. Its protein is CASSPGAQRETQYF.

The J gene is TRBJ1-2, the V gene TRBV9, with TRBD1 as a possible D gene (6 bases). Germline CDR1 reads SGDLS; CDR2 reads YYNGEE. The CDR3 is made up of 16 amino acids. With 3 bases removed from V and 7 bases from J, the gap between germline ends came to 22 bases. The CDR3 coding sequence is TGTGCCAGCAGCGCGGGAGGGGCAGGGGCGGCCTGTGGCTACACCTTC. Translating gives CASSAGGAGAACGYTF.

The chain combines TRBV30 with TRBJ1-2; TRBD1 aligns across 8 bases. Germline V CDR1 and CDR2: GTSNPN, SVGIG (reference sequence). The ends lost 4 bases at V and 6 bases at J; junction bases unmatched: 7. There are 13 residues in the CDR3. CDR3 DNA: TGTGCCTGGAACCCCGGACAGGGAGATGGCTACACCTTC. Protein: CAWNPGQGDGYTF.

The chain uses TRBV7-2 and TRBJ2-1; the match to TRBD2 covers 15 bases. CDR1 and CDR2 from the germline V gene are SGHTA and FQGNSA. This CDR3 has 15 amino acids. V shed 4 bases, J shed 7 bases, and the junction held 2 bases outside the gene matches. CDR3 nucleotide sequence: TGTGCCAGCAGCTGGGGACTAGCGGGAGGTAATGAGCAGTTCTTC. Encoded protein: CASSWGLAGGNEQFF. Using reference TRBV7-2 and TRBJ2-1 for the parts outside the CDR3, the full variable domain is GAGVSQSPSNKVTEKGKDVELRCDPISGHTALYWYRQSLGQGLEFLIYFQGNSAPDKSGLPSDRFSAERTGGSVSTLTIQRTQQEDSAVYLCASSWGLAGGNEQFFGPGTRLTVL.

The chain's CDR3 is CASSGAGNYGYTF. For the CDR3, the DNA is TGCGCCAGCAGCGGTGCGGGGAACTATGGCTACACCTTC. The rearrangement joins TRBV10-1 to TRBJ1-2; D unclear. The ends were cut back, 6 bases at V and 2 bases at J, with 10 bases in the middle. From germline, CDR1 is WNHNN and CDR2 SYGVQD (reference sequence). The CDR3 extends over 13 amino acids.

V usage is TRBV7-9 and J usage is TRBJ2-7; unclear D gene. V lost 2 bases, J lost 7 bases, and 12 bases lay in between. The CDR3 is 13 amino acids. Germline assignment: CDR1 SEHNR and CDR2 FQNEAQ (reference sequence). The CDR3 protein is CASSLNSNLEQYF. The CDR3 DNA sequence: TGTGCCAGCAGCTTAAACTCAAACTTAGAGCAGTACTTC.

The DNA of the CDR3 is TGTGCCAGCAGTTTAAGGGCAGGGGACACAGATACGCAGTATTTT. This gives the protein CASSLRAGDTDTQYF. The V gene is TRBV27, the J gene TRBJ2-3, with D tentatively TRBD1 (6 bases). Trimming removed 2 bases from V and 2 bases from J, with 11 bases in between. Germline V gene sequence: CDR1 MNHEY, CDR2 SMNVEV (reference sequence). CDR3 length: 15 amino acids.

This chain uses TRBV4-1 with TRBJ1-2; D might be TRBD1 (6 bases). The CDR3 loop spans 15 amino acids. In germline, CDR1 is MGHRA, CDR2 YSYEKL. Trimming removed 1 base from V and 7 bases from J, with 16 bases in between. CDR3 coding DNA: TGCGCCAGCAGCCAAGGGGATGGGGCCAGGGGTGGCTACACCTTC. This codes for CASSQGDGARGGYTF.

The V call is TRBV19, the J call TRBJ2-7; possible D gene TRBD2, 5 bases. The CDR3 contains 16 residues. From germline, CDR1 is LNHDA and CDR2 SQIVND (reference sequence). Trimming took off 5 bases at V and 1 base at J, with 18 bases between the two ends. This CDR3 is CASSGLGEEGSYEQYF. For the CDR3, the DNA is TGTGCCAGTAGTGGCTTAGGCGAAGAGGGATCCTACGAGCAGTACTTC.

In its sample, this clone was seen a few times. DNA of the CDR3: TGTGCCAGTAGTTTCAATAGCAATCAGCCCCAGCATTTT. It codes for CASSFNSNQPQHF. The V gene is TRBV19, the J gene TRBJ1-5; D is ambiguous. This CDR3 is built from 13 residues. The V gene's germline CDR1 is LNHDA and CDR2 SQIVND (reference sequence). The V and J ends lost 5 bases and 0 bases respectively, with 5 bases between them. The full variable domain, rest sourced from reference TRBV19 and TRBJ1-5, is DGGITQSPKYLFRKEGQNVTLSCEQNLNHDAMYWYRQDPGQGLRLIYYSQIVNDFQKGDIAEGYSVSREKKESFPLTVTSAQKNPTAFYLCASSFNSNQPQHFGDGTRLSIL.